What follows are 22 T cell receptor beta chains derived from one specimen sequenced in a study of blood T cell repertoires in COVID-19. Measured with immunoSEQ multiplex PCR; TCRdb has only the in-frame clones, and not every one. This table holds about 92,000 clones, roughly 75% found once. Sequencing input: peripheral blood. Receptors originate from a man aged 45-65 years who had recovered from COVID-19.

The chain has TRBV9 and TRBJ1-1, with 9 bases aligning to TRBD1. Germline V gene sequence: CDR1 SGDLS, CDR2 YYNGEE. V was pared by 6 bases and J by 3 bases, with 6 bases of the junction left unmatched. The CDR3 has 14 amino acids. The CDR3 DNA follows: TGTGCCAGCACCCAGGACAGGGGCGACACTGAAGCTTTCTTT. It codes for CASTQDRGDTEAFF.

V usage is TRBV25-1 and J usage is TRBJ1-2; 12 bases agree with TRBD1. Germline V CDR1 and CDR2: MGHDK, SYGVNS. The CDR3 sequence is 17 residues long. J was trimmed by 6 bases and V by 5 bases; bases with no gene match: 13. The CDR3 spells CASSTHLGTGGSDGYTF. CDR3 bases: TGTGCCAGCAGTACCCACTTAGGGACAGGGGGCAGCGATGGCTACACCTTC.

This chain links TRBV24-1 with TRBJ2-5; 10 positions agree with TRBD1. This CDR3 spans 15 amino acids. Germline CDR1 is KGHDR and CDR2 is SFDVKD. Trimming took 7 bases from V and 5 from J; bases not matched to a gene: 9. The CDR3 loop is CATSHIGTGAETQYF. The CDR3 nucleotides are TGTGCCACCAGCCACATCGGGACAGGGGCGGAGACCCAGTACTTC.

The chain recombines TRBV13 with TRBJ2-1, with D possibly being TRBD2 (6 bases). V was shortened by 5 bases and J by 3 bases, with 11 bases between the two germline ends. CDR3 size: 14 residues. The germline CDR1 and CDR2 sequences are PRHDT and FYEKMQ (reference sequence). The CDR3 nucleotides read TGTGCCAGCAGCGCCGCTAGCGACTACAATGAGCAGTTCTTC. This encodes CASSAASDYNEQFF.

V usage is TRBV5-1 and J usage is TRBJ1-4; D gene ambiguous. The CDR3 loop spans 15 amino acids. The germline V gene encodes CDR1 SGHRS and CDR2 YFSETQ. V dropped 0 bases and J dropped 0 bases, with 6 bases sitting between them. The CDR3 spells CASSLAPATNEKLFF. The CDR3 DNA is TGCGCCAGCAGCTTGGCCCCTGCAACTAATGAAAAACTGTTTTTT.

CDR3 in DNA: TGTGCCAGCAGAGGGGGCGGCGAAACTGAAGCTTTCTTT. Translation: CASRGGGETEAFF. The V and J genes are TRBV3-1 (or the pseudogene TRBV3-2) and TRBJ1-1, with 7 bases lining up with TRBD1. J was trimmed by 5 bases and V by 6 bases; bases with no gene match: 6. Per the germline V gene, CDR1 is LGHDT and CDR2 is YNNKEL (reference sequence). This CDR3 region has 13 residues.

The V and J genes are TRBV18 and TRBJ1-5; 11 positions match TRBD1. The junction had 3 bases not matched to a gene; V was cut back by 5 bases and J by 6 bases. The CDR3 is 14 amino acids. Germline V gene sequence: CDR1 KGHSH, CDR2 LQKENI. The DNA of the CDR3 is TGTGCCAGCTCATTGGACAGGGGGCTTCAGCCCCAGCATTTT. Translation gives CASSLDRGLQPQHF.

V is TRBV10-1 and J is TRBJ1-1; possibly TRBD1 for D (6 bases). The CDR3 runs 14 residues. V was cut by 4 bases and J by 0 bases, with 9 bases left in between. Per the germline V gene, CDR1 is WNHNN and CDR2 is SYGVQD (reference sequence). The chain's CDR3 is CASSVDRMNTEAFF. The CDR3 DNA sequence: TGCGCCAGCAGTGTTGACAGGATGAACACTGAAGCTTTCTTT.

The rearrangement uses TRBV12-3 or TRBV12-4 and TRBJ1-1, with 8 bases matching TRBD1. The CDR3 covers 13 residues. V lost 6 bases and J lost 7; bases outside the gene matches: 7. CDR3 loop: CASREGQAGEAFF. CDR3 nucleotides: TGTGCCAGCAGAGAGGGACAGGCCGGTGAAGCTTTCTTT.

The V and J genes are TRBV5-1 and TRBJ2-5; the D is unclear. Germline CDR1 SGHRS, CDR2 YFSETQ. The CDR3 length is 12 residues. V dropped 1 base and J dropped 4 bases, with 5 bases sitting between them. CDR3 coding DNA: TGCGCCAGCAGCTTGTCTATAGAGACCCAGTACTTC. It is translated as CASSLSIETQYF.

This sequence joins TRBV30 and TRBJ1-5; 8 positions match TRBD1. There are 16 residues in the CDR3. V gave up 1 base and J gave up 2 bases; unmatched junction bases: 7. The germline CDR1 and CDR2 sequences are GTSNPN and SVGIG (reference sequence). CDR3 nucleotides: TGTGCCTGGAGTGGGTCAGGGGGCGCGGGCAATCAGCCCCAGCATTTT. Encoded protein: CAWSGSGGAGNQPQHF.

The table lists this clone with a few counts. V gene TRBV4-1 combines with J gene TRBJ2-7, with D perhaps matching TRBD1 (6 bases). The CDR3 runs to 15 residues. Trimming removed 0 bases from V and 6 bases from J, with 15 bases in between. In germline, CDR1 is MGHRA, CDR2 YSYEKL. In nucleotides, the CDR3 is TGCGCCAGCAGCCAAGACATACTCAGGGGTACCGAGCAGTACTTC. It is translated as CASSQDILRGTEQYF.

The chain carries TRBV7-8 and TRBJ1-1, with unresolved D. Germline CDR1 SGHVS, CDR2 FQNEAQ. Trimming removed 5 bases from V and 3 bases from J, with 10 bases in between. This CDR3 is built from 13 residues. The CDR3 nucleotides read TGTGCCAGCAGCCGAACTAAGGACACTGAAGCTTTCTTT. The encoded protein is CASSRTKDTEAFF.

The genes are TRBV10-3 and TRBJ1-2; 8 bases align to TRBD1. V lost 4 bases and J lost 4; bases outside the gene matches: 5. The length of the CDR3 is 14 residues. From germline, CDR1 is ENHRY and CDR2 SYGVKD. CDR3: CAISGGQGAYGYTF. The CDR3 DNA reads as TGTGCCATCAGTGGGGGGCAGGGGGCCTATGGCTACACCTTC.

The chain is built from TRBV7-3 and TRBJ1-1; 7 bases map to TRBD1. The germline gives CDR1 SGHTA, CDR2 FQGTGA. J was trimmed by 5 bases and V by 4 bases; bases with no gene match: 4. CDR3 size: 13 residues. Written as DNA, the CDR3 is TGTGCCAGCAGCTCCGGGACAGAAACTGAAGCTTTCTTT. This codes for CASSSGTETEAFF.

CDR3 in amino acids: CASSLSSEVVNEQFF. The CDR3 DNA follows: TGCGCCAGCAGCTTGAGTAGTGAAGTTGTAAATGAGCAGTTCTTC. The chain uses TRBV5-1 and TRBJ2-1, with D unclear. The ends were cut back, 1 base at V and 7 bases at J, with 15 bases in the middle. Looked up from germline, CDR1 is SGHRS and CDR2 is YFSETQ. The CDR3 is 15 residues long. Filled out from reference TRBV5-1 and TRBJ2-1, the complete variable domain reads KAGVTQTPRYLIKTRGQQVTLSCSPISGHRSVSWYQQTPGQGLQFLFEYFSETQRNKGNFPGRFSGRQFSNSRSEMNVSTLELGDSALYLCASSLSSEVVNEQFFGPGTRLTVL.

DNA for the CDR3: TGTGCCAGCAGGGAACAGGGGAAAGAGACCCAGTACTTC. Translated: CASREQGKETQYF. This chain uses TRBV12-3 or TRBV12-4 with TRBJ2-5; 7 bases are shared with TRBD1. V trimming: 6 bases; J trimming: 3 bases; junction bases outside the gene matches: 4. The length of the CDR3 is 13 residues.

The V gene is TRBV7-3, the J gene TRBJ2-5; 9 bases line up with TRBD1. Germline CDR1 SGHTA, CDR2 FQGTGA. Losses at the gene ends were 4 bases for V and 4 bases for J; bases not matched to a gene: 10. The CDR3 is 16 amino acids. The DNA of the CDR3 is TGTGCCAGCAGCTCTACAGGGGGCAGTTTTCGAGAGACCCAGTACTTC. Protein: CASSSTGGSFRETQYF.

This clone turned up a few times. V gene TRBV7-2 combines with J gene TRBJ2-2, with 7 bases lining up with TRBD2. Germline CDR1 is SGHTA and CDR2 is FQGNSA. V trimming: 8 bases; J trimming: 3 bases; junction bases outside the gene matches: 3. CDR3 length equals 13 residues. The CDR3 nucleotides read TGTGCCAGCGTACGGGGGGACACCGGGGAGCTGTTTTTT. This gives the protein CASVRGDTGELFF.

This chain connects TRBV3-1 (or the pseudogene TRBV3-2) to TRBJ2-7, with unresolved D. This CDR3 contains 12 residues. V was trimmed by 4 bases and J by 3 bases, leaving 7 bases between them. Germline V gene lookup returns CDR1 LGHDT and CDR2 YNNKEL (reference sequence). CDR3: CASSPPSYEQYF. The CDR3, as DNA: TGTGCCAGCAGCCCACCCAGCTACGAGCAGTACTTC.

The V gene is TRBV6-2 or TRBV6-3, the J gene TRBJ1-2, with 11 positions matching TRBD1. Trimming at V came to 6 bases and at J to 5 bases, leaving 14 bases not matched to a gene. The length of the CDR3 is 17 residues. Germline V gene data show CDR1 as MNHEY and CDR2 as SVGEGT. The CDR3 reads CASRPLQDRGLQYGYTF. The CDR3 region has the DNA TGTGCCAGCAGGCCTCTACAGGACAGGGGGCTCCAATATGGCTACACCTTC.

CDR3 amino acids: CASSLEGTGGNEKLFF. The DNA of the CDR3 is TGTGCCAGCAGCTTGGAGGGGACAGGGGGTAATGAAAAACTGTTTTTT. V usage is TRBV5-6 and J usage is TRBJ1-4; 11 positions match TRBD1. In germline, CDR1 is SGHDT, CDR2 YYEEEE. The J segment lost 4 bases and the V segment lost 0 bases, leaving 2 bases of the junction unmatched. This CDR3 comprises 16 residues. The variable domain in full, completed from reference TRBV5-6 and TRBJ1-4, reads DAGVTQSPTHLIKTRGQQVTLRCSPKSGHDTVSWYQQALGQGPQFIFQYYEEEERQRGNFPDRFSGHQFPNYSSELNVNALLLGDSALYLCASSLEGTGGNEKLFFGSGTQLSVL.